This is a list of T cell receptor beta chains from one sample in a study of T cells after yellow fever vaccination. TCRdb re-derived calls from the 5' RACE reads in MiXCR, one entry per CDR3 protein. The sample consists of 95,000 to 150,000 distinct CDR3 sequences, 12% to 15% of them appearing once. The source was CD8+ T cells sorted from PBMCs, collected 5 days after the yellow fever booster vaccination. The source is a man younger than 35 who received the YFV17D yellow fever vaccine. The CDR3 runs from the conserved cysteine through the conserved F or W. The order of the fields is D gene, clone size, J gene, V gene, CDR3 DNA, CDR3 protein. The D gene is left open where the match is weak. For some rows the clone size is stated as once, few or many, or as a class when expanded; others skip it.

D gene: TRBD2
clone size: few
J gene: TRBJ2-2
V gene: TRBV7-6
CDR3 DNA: TGTGCCAGCAGCCGAGGGACTAGCGGGGGGACATTGGGGGAGCTGTTTTTT
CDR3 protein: CASSRGTSGGTLGELFF

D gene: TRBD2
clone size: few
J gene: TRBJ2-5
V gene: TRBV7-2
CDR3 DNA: TGTGCCAGCAGTAGCGGGGGGGTAGAGACCCAGTACTTC
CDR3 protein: CASSSGGVETQYF

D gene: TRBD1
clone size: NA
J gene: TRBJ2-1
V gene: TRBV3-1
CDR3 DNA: TGTGCCAGCAGCCAATTTGGGACAGGGGGCGCCTCGGACAATGAGCAGTTCTTC
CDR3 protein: CASSQFGTGGASDNEQFF

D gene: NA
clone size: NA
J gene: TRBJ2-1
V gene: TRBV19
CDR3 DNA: TGTGCCAGTAGTTTGGATCGGGCCAATGAGCAGTTCTTC
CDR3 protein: CASSLDRANEQFF

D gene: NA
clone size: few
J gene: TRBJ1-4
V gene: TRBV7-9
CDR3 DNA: TGTGCCAGCAGCCCCGGAGGGCCTCCAGATCGACTGTTTTTT
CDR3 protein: CASSPGGPPDRLFF

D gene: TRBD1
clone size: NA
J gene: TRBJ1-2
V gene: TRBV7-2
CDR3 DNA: TGTGCCAGCAGCTTAGTTCTCGTCGGGACAGGTCTGGGTGGCTACACCTTC
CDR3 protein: CASSLVLVGTGLGGYTF

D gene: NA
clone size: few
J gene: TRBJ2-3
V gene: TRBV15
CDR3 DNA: TGTGCCACCAGCAGCCACCCTTCGAGCGGGGATACGCAGTATTTT
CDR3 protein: CATSSHPSSGDTQYF

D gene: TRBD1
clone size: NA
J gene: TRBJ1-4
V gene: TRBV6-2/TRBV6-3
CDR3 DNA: TGTGCCAGCAGTCGGGGACAGACGGGCGAAAAACTGTTTTTT
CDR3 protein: CASSRGQTGEKLFF

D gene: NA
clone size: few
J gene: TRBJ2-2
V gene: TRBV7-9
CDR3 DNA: TGTGCCAGCAGGGGGGGCGTCGGGGAGCTGTTTTTT
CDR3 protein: CASRGGVGELFF

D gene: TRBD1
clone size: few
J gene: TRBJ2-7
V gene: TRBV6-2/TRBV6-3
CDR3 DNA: TGTGCCAGCAACAGGGGGCTAGGCGAGCAGTACTTC
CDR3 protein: CASNRGLGEQYF

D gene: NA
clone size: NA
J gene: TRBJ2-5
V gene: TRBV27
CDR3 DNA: TGTGCCAGCAGTTATCGCCCCGACAGGCAAGAGACCCAGTACTTC
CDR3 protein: CASSYRPDRQETQYF

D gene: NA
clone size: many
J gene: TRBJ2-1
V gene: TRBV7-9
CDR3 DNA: TGTGCCAGCCTCGGGGGCAATGAGCAGTTCTTC
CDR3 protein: CASLGGNEQFF

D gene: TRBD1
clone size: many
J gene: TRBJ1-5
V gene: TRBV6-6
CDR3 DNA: TGTGCCAGCAGCCCCCAGGGGGCTTGGGGCAATCAGCCCCAGCATTTT
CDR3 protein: CASSPQGAWGNQPQHF

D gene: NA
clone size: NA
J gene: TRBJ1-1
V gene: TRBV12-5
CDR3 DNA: TGTGCTAGTGGTACTGGGGGAACTAAAGCTTTCTTT
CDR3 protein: CASGTGGTKAFF

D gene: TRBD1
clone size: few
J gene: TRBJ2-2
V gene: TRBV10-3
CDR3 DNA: TGTGCCATCAGTGAGTCCGGGACAGACAACACCGGGGAGCTGTTTTTT
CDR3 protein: CAISESGTDNTGELFF

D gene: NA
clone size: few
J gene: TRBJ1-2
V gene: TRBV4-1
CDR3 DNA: TGCGCCAGCAGCCGACCAGGGACTAACTATGGCTACACCTTC
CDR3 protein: CASSRPGTNYGYTF

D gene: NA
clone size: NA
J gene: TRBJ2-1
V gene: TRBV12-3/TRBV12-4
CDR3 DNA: TGTGCCAGCAGTTCCCCCTGGTCCTACAATGAGCAGTTCTTC
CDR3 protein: CASSSPWSYNEQFF

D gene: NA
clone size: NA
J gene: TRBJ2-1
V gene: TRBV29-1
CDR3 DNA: TGCAGCGGACTAGTACTCAATGAGCAGTTCTTC
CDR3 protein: CSGLVLNEQFF

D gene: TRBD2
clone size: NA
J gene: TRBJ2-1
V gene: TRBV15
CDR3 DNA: TGTGCCACCAGCAGAGCGGGGGGGCCCGATGAGCAGTTCTTC
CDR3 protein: CATSRAGGPDEQFF

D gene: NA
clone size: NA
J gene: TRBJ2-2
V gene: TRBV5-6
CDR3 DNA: TGTGCCAGCAGCTTAGACCCCACCGGGGAGCTGTTTTTT
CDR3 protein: CASSLDPTGELFF

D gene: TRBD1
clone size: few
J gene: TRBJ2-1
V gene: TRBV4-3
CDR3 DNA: TGCGCCAGCAGCCAAGATCGAGGACAGGGATTCAACAATGAGCAGTTCTTC
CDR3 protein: CASSQDRGQGFNNEQFF

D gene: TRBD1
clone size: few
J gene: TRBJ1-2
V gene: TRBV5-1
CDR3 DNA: TGCGCCAGCAGCTTGATAGGACAGGGTTACTATGGCTACACCTTC
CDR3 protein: CASSLIGQGYYGYTF

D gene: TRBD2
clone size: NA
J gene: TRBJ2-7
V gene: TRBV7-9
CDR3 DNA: TGTGCCAGCAGCTTAGCACTAGCGGGGCCCGAGCAGTACTTC
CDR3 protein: CASSLALAGPEQYF

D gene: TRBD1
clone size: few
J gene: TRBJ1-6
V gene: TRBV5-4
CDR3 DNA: TGTGCCAGCAGTGAGACAGGGGCGAATTCACCCCTCCACTTT
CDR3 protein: CASSETGANSPLHF

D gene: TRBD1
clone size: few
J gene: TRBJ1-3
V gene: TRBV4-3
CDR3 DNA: TGCGCCAGCAGCCAAGGGACAGGGTTTGGAAACACCATATATTTT
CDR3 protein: CASSQGTGFGNTIYF

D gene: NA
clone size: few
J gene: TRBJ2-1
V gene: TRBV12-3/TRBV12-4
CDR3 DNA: TGTGCCAGCAGTTTGGGCCAGCTAGACAATGAGCAGTTCTTC
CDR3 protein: CASSLGQLDNEQFF

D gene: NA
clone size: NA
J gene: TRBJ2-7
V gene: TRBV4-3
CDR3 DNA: TGCGCCAGCAGCCAAGGAAGGCTAGTGACCTACGAGCAGTACTTC
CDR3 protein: CASSQGRLVTYEQYF